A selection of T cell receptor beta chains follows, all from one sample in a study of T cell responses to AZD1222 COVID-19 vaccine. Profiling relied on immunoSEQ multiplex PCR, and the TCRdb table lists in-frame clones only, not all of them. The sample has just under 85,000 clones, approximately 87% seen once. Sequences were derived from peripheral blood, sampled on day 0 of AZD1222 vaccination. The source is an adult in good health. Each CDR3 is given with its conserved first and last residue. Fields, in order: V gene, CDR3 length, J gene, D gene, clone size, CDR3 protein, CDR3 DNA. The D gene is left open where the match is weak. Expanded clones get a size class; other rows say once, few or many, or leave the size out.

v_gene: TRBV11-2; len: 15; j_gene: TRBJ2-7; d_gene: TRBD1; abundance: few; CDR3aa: CASSLTGTGSNEQYF; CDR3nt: TGTGCCAGCAGCTTAACCGGGACAGGGTCCAACGAGCAGTACTTC
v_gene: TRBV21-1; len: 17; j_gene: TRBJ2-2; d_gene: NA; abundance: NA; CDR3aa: CASSKGRGIRETGELFF; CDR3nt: TGTGCCAGCAGCAAAGGTCGAGGTATTAGGGAGACCGGGGAGCTGTTTTTT
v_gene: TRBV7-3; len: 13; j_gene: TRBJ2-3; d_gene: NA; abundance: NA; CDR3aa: CASSLTALDTQYF; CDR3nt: TGTGCCAGCAGCTTGACCGCCCTGGATACGCAGTATTTT
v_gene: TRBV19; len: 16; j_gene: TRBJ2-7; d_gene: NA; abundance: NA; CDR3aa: CASSIISGGNSYEQYF; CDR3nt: TGTGCCAGTAGTATAATATCAGGAGGCAACTCCTACGAGCAGTACTTC
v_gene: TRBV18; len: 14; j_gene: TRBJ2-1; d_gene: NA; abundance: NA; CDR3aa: CASSPPNRDNEQFF; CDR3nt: TGTGCCAGCTCACCACCGAACAGGGACAATGAGCAGTTCTTC
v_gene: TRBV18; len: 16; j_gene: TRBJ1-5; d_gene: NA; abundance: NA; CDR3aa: CASSPSSPGANQPQHF; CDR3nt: TGTGCCAGCTCCCCCTCATCCCCAGGGGCCAATCAGCCCCAGCATTTT
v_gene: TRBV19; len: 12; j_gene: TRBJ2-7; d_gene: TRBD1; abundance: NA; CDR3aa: CASGTGGNEQYF; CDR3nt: TGTGCCAGTGGGACAGGGGGCAACGAGCAGTACTTC
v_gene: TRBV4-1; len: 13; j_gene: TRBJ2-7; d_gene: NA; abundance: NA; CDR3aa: CASSRGDSYEQYF; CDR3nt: TGCGCCAGCAGCCGCGGGGACTCCTACGAGCAGTACTTC
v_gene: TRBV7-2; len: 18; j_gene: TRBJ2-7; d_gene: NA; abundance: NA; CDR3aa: CASSLALSQIPATYEQYF; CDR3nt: TGTGCCAGCAGCTTAGCGCTGTCCCAAATCCCAGCTACTTACGAGCAGTACTTC
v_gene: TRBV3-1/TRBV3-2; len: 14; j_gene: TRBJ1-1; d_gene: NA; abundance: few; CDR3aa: CASSQVQGNTEAFF; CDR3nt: TGTGCCAGCAGCCAAGTCCAGGGGAACACTGAAGCTTTCTTT
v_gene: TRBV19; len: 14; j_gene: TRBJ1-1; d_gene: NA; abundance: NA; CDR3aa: CASTRALKNTEAFF; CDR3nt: TGTGCCAGTACGAGGGCCCTTAAGAACACTGAAGCTTTCTTT